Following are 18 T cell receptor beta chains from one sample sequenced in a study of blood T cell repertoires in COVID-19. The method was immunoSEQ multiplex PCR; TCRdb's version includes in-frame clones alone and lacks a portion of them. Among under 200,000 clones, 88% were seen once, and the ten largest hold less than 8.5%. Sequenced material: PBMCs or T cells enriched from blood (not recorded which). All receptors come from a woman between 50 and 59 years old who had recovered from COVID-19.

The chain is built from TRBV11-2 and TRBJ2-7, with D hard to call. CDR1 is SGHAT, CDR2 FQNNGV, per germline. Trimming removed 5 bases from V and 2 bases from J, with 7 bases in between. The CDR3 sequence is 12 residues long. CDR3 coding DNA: TGTGCCAGCAGCAAGCTCCCCTACGAGCAGTACTTC. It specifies CASSKLPYEQYF.

In nucleotides, the CDR3 is TGCGCCAGCAGCTCACCGGGACACCGTTCAGGCTACACCTTC. It codes for CASSSPGHRSGYTF. The chain employs TRBV5-1 and TRBJ1-2; possibly TRBD1 for D (6 bases). The CDR3 sequence is 14 residues long. CDR1 and CDR2 (germline): SGHRS, YFSETQ. V shed 3 bases and J shed 8 bases, with 17 bases lying between them.

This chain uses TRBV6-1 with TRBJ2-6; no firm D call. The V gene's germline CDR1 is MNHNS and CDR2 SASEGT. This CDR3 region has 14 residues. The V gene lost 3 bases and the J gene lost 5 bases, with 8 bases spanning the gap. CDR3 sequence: CASSDSFRANVLTF. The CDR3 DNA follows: TGTGCCAGCAGTGACAGTTTCAGGGCCAACGTCCTGACTTTC.

The CDR3, as DNA: TGTGCCAGCAGCAAAGCTAAGACCCAGTACTTC. As protein: CASSKAKTQYF. The V and J genes are TRBV21-1 and TRBJ2-5; the table's D call, TRBD2, has no DNA check behind it. TRBV21-1 represents a pseudogene. The CDR3 is 11 amino acids.

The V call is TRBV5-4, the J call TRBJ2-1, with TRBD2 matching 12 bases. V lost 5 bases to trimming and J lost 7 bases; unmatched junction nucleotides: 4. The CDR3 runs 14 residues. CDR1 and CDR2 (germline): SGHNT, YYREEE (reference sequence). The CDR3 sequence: CASRSGLAGNEQFF. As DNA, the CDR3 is TGTGCCAGCAGAAGCGGACTAGCGGGGAATGAGCAGTTCTTC.

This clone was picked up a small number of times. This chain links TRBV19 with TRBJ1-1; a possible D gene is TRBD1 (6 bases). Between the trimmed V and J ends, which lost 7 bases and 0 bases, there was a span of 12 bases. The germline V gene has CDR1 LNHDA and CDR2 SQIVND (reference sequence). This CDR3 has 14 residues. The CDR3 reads CASIRGTMNTEAFF. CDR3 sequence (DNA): TGTGCCAGTATCAGGGGCACCATGAACACTGAAGCTTTCTTT. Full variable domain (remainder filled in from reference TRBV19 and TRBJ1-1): DGGITQSPKYLFRKEGQNVTLSCEQNLNHDAMYWYRQDPGQGLRLIYYSQIVNDFQKGDIAEGYSVSREKKESFPLTVTSAQKNPTAFYLCASIRGTMNTEAFFGQGTRLTVV.

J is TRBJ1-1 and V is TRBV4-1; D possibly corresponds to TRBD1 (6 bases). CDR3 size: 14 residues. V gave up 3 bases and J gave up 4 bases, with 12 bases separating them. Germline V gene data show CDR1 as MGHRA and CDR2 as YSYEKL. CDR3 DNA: TGCGCCAGCAGCCATTCTGGGGACACCACTGAAGCTTTCTTT. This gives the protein CASSHSGDTTEAFF.

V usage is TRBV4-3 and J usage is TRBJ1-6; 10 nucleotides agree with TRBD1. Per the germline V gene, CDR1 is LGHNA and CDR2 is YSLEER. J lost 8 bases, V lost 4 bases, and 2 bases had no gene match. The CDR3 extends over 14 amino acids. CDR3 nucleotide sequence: TGCGCCAGCAGCCTGGACAGGGGGGATTCACCCCTCCACTTT. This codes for CASSLDRGDSPLHF.

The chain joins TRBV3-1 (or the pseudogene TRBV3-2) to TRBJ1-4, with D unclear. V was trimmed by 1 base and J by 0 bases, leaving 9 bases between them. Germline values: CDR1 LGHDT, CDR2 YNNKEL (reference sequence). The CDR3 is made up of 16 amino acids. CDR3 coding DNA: TGTGCCAGCAGCCAAGCCCGGGGTGCAACTAATGAAAAACTGTTTTTT. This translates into CASSQARGATNEKLFF.

CDR3 sequence: CSVEDRMASQETQYF. In nucleotides, the CDR3 is TGCAGCGTTGAAGATCGCATGGCTAGCCAAGAGACCCAGTACTTC. The V call is TRBV29-1, the J call TRBJ2-5, with D hard to call. Trimming took off 0 bases at V and 1 base at J, with 12 bases between the two ends. Germline values: CDR1 SQVTM, CDR2 ANQGSEA. This CDR3 is built from 15 residues.

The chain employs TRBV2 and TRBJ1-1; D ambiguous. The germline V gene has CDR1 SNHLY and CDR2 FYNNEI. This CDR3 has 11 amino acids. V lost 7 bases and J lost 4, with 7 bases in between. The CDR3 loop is CASKRSTEAFF. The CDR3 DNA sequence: TGTGCCAGCAAGCGGAGCACTGAAGCTTTCTTT.

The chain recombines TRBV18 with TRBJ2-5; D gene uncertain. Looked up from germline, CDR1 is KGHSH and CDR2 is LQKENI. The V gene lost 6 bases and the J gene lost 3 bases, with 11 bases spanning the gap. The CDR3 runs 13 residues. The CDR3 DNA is TGTGCCAGCTCCCCCGATGCGGAAGAGACCCAGTACTTC. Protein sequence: CASSPDAEETQYF. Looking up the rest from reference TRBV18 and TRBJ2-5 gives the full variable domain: NAGVMQNPRHLVRRRGQEARLRCSPMKGHSHVYWYRQLPEEGLKFMVYLQKENIIDESGMPKERFSAEFPKEGPSILRIQQVVRGDSAAYFCASSPDAEETQYFGPGTRLLVL.

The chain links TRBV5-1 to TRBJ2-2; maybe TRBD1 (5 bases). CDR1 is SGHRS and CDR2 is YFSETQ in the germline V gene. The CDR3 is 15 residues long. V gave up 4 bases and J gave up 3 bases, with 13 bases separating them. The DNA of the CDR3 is TGCGCCAGCAGCGGCAGGGATTTGGACACCGGGGAGCTGTTTTTT. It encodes CASSGRDLDTGELFF.

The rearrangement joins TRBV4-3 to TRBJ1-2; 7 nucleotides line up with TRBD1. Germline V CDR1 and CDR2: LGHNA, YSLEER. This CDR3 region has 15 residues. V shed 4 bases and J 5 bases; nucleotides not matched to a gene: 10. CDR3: CASSPTQGIGYGYTF. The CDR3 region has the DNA TGCGCCAGCAGCCCGACACAGGGGATCGGGTATGGCTACACCTTC.

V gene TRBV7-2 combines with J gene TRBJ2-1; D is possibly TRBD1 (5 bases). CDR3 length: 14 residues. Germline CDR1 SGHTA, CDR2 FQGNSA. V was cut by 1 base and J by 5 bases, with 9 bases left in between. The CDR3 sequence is CASSLVKGNNEQFF. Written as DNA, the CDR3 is TGTGCCAGCAGCTTAGTTAAGGGGAACAATGAGCAGTTCTTC.

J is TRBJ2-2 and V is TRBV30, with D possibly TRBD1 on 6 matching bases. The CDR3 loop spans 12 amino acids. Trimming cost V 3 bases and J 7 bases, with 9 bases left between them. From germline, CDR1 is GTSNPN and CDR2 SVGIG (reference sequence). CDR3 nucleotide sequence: TGTGCCTGGAGCCCCAGGGGCGGGGAGCTGTTTTTT. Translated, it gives CAWSPRGGELFF.

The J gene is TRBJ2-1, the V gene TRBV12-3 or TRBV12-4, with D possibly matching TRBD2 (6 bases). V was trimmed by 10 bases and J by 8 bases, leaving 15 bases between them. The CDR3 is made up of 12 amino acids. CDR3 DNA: TGTGCCAATGGACTAATTAAGGATGAGCAGTTCTTC. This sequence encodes CANGLIKDEQFF.

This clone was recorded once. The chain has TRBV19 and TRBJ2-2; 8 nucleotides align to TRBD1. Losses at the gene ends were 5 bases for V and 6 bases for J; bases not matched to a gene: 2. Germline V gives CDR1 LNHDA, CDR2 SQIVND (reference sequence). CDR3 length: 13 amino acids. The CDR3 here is CASSPTGAGELFF. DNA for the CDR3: TGTGCCAGTAGTCCGACAGGGGCCGGGGAGCTGTTTTTT.